Sequencing of this T cell receptor beta chain was carried out in a study of T-cell reconstitution after alpha-beta-depleted transplantation in children (TCRdb year 2016). Study-wide context: The study quantitatively tracked T-cell immune reconstitution after TCRalphabeta/CD19-depleted allogeneic hematopoietic cell transplantation in children using TCR repertoire profiling. Results the study describes overall, beyond this receptor: In some patients, high TCRbeta diversity at day 60 was attributed to recipient T cells and intrathymic progenitors that had survived conditioning. The frequencies of hyperexpanded clones fell over the following months, and after one year, T-cell counts and TCRbeta diversity were mostly attributed to newly produced T cells. The apparently early alphabetaT-cell count recovery about two months after transplant was reportedly dependent on only several hundred rapidly expanded clones derived from non-depleted graft cells.

The treatment or condition tag for this specimen amounts to: allogeneic hematopoietic cell transplantation with graft depleted of TCRalphabeta T cells and CD19 B cells. TCRalphabeta/CD19-depleted allogeneic hematopoietic cell grafts were given to the transplant recipients, all of whom were children. The receptor library was made with PCR. The data were produced on an Illumina HiSeq 2500. TCR library preparation used molecular barcoding, with unique molecular identifiers applied to normalize quantification of the TCRbeta repertoire. TCRdb applied fastp at Q25 and MiXCR to the public reads, then kept only in-frame beta chains. Each record represents a unique CDR3 protein, reported with the most common genes and DNA among its rows. The table for this sample lists about 600,000 distinct CDR3 sequences; 13% of them were counted only once. The ten largest clones take up about 2% of the sample. V gives up 8 bases and J gives up 6 bases, and the segment between their germline ends measures 14 bases. The germline V gene (reference sequence) provides CDR1 LNHDA and CDR2 SQIVND. CDR3 length: 13 amino acids, cysteine to phenylalanine. The sequence is cut down to CDR3 DNA, 39 bases in frame from base 1.

Turning to this clonotype: Its antigen remains undetermined. No per-base quality is available; no much larger clone lies one base away.

Material: PBMCs, mostly from graft donor cells, obtained 360 days after TCRalphabeta/CD19-depleted stem cell transplant. The chain was built from TRBV19 and TRBJ2-1; the D gene lacks a confident call. The receptor's source is a male patient aged 10-17 years who had a stem cell transplant for acute myeloid leukemia, so the T cells may come from the graft donor. Here the CDR3 is given as CASSSEWRNEQFF. The nucleotide sequence is TGTGCCAGTTCCTCCGAGTGGCGCAATGAGCAGTTCTTC. Supplemented by the reference TRBV19 and TRBJ2-1 proteins around the CDR3, the complete variable domain is DGGITQSPKYLFRKEGQNVTLSCEQNLNHDAMYWYRQDPGQGLRLIYYSQIVNDFQKGDIAEGYSVSREKKESFPLTVTSAQKNPTAFYLCASSSEWRNEQFFGPGTRLTVL.